These 9 T cell receptor beta chains were all obtained from the same sample, sequenced in a study of identical twins. TCRdb re-called the 5' RACE reads through MiXCR, storing one row per CDR3 protein. The sample has about 340,000 distinct CDR3 sequences, approximately 13% seen once. Another study also made use of these data, one on yellow fever vaccine responses in identical twins.

The material sequenced was CD8+ T cells sorted from blood. The receptors shown here come from a woman aged 18-29 years in good health.

This clonotype occurred many times. CDR3 protein: CASSQGRGDTDTQYF. CDR3 nucleotide sequence: TGTGCCAGTAGCCAAGGTCGGGGGGACACAGATACGCAGTATTTT. The J gene is TRBJ2-3, the V gene TRBV12-3 or TRBV12-4, with 7 bases aligning to TRBD2. The CDR3 length is 15 residues. Germline trimming cut 9 bases from V and 2 bases from J; bases unmatched to any gene: 11.

This clonotype appeared a few times. The chain joins TRBV19 to TRBJ1-1; possibly TRBD1 for D (6 bases). V gave up 4 bases and J gave up 1 base, with 13 bases separating them. Germline lookup yields CDR1 LNHDA and CDR2 SQIVND (reference sequence). The CDR3 spans 15 residues. Here the CDR3 DNA reads TGTGCCAGTAGTACCCCCCGGGGGGCGAACACTGAAGCTTTCTTT. It specifies CASSTPRGANTEAFF.

This clonotype turned up a few times. V and J are TRBV29-1 and TRBJ2-1; D not resolved. CDR1 is SQVTM, CDR2 ANQGSEA, per germline. The V end was cut by 4 bases, the J end by 0 bases, with 7 bases between. The CDR3 extends over 13 amino acids. The CDR3, as DNA: TGCAGCGTTGTCAGATCCTCCTACAATGAGCAGTTCTTC. Its translation is CSVVRSSYNEQFF.

The chain is built from TRBV5-5 and TRBJ2-6; D is possibly TRBD1 (6 bases). This CDR3 is built from 18 residues. Looked up from germline, CDR1 is SGHKS and CDR2 is YYEKEE (reference sequence). The germline V and J ends were trimmed by 5 bases and 1 base, with 19 bases remaining between them. Written as DNA, the CDR3 is TGTGCCAGCAGTTCCCCCGAGACAGGACATTCTGGGGCCAACGTCCTGACTTTC. Translation: CASSSPETGHSGANVLTF.

The rearrangement uses TRBV20-1 and TRBJ2-3; either TRBD1 or TRBD2 may fit D (6 bases each). V lost 0 bases to trimming and J lost 2 bases, with 12 bases between them. The CDR3 is made up of 15 amino acids. CDR1 DFQATT and CDR2 SNEGSKA come from the germline V gene (reference sequence). CDR3 bases: TGCAGTGCTAGAGATGGAACGGGGGCCACAGATACGCAGTATTTT. Translating gives CSARDGTGATDTQYF.

In this sample, this clonotype turned up a few times. V and J are TRBV4-1 and TRBJ2-7; maybe TRBD2 (6 bases). In germline, CDR1 is MGHRA, CDR2 YSYEKL. The CDR3 loop spans 17 amino acids. Trimming took 2 bases from V and 0 from J, leaving 17 bases between them. CDR3 sequence reads: CASSQSQGLESSYEQYF. Here the CDR3 DNA reads TGCGCCAGCAGCCAATCTCAGGGACTCGAAAGCTCCTACGAGCAGTACTTC.

The sample holds many counts of this clonotype. The V gene is TRBV12-3 or TRBV12-4, the J gene TRBJ2-1; 10 bases fit TRBD2. V was clipped by 9 bases and J by 8 bases; unmatched bases: 13. The CDR3 contains 15 residues. The DNA of the CDR3 is TGTGCCAGTACCCCTCCTAGCGGGAGTGTCTATGAGCAGTTCTTC. The encoded protein is CASTPPSGSVYEQFF.

The rearrangement uses TRBV20-1 and TRBJ1-1; D is undetermined. The germline gives CDR1 DFQATT, CDR2 SNEGSKA (reference sequence). The CDR3 totals 15 residues. Trimming stripped 6 bases from V and 1 base from J, with 18 bases between. For the CDR3, the DNA is TGCAGTGCCCCTAGTGGGTCAGGCGGGAACACTGAAGCTTTCTTT. Its protein is CSAPSGSGGNTEAFF.

This clonotype has at least ten counts. This chain uses TRBV5-1 with TRBJ2-2; D not certain. This CDR3 has 13 residues. V dropped 2 bases and J dropped 5 bases, with 7 bases sitting between them. Germline V gene data show CDR1 as SGHRS and CDR2 as YFSETQ. The CDR3 is CASSLRITGELFF. The CDR3 bases are TGCGCCAGCAGCTTACGGATTACCGGGGAGCTGTTTTTT.